The T cell receptor (beta chain) described here comes from a study of cytomegalovirus exposure and HLA in healthy donors. Broader study findings: Common viral pathogens seemed to be connected with several of the most significant clusters, according to a later analysis. HLA alleles were associated with 15,000 to 20,000 TCR beta sequences in a later analysis at 0.05 false discovery rate. A later analysis showed TCR association rates differing by HLA locus, peaking at DRB1 and lowest at HLA-C.

PCR was performed using 60 Vbeta and 13 Jbeta primers. Assay used: immunoSEQ multiplex PCR; TCRdb lists only in-frame clones, some missing. The sample records about 180,000 clones, approximately 80% being singletons. A note on this clone: The antigen is undetermined.

This CDR3 contains 14 residues. Trimming cost V 6 bases and J 7 bases; bases outside gene matches: 9. CDR1 MDHEN and CDR2 SYDVKM come from the germline V gene. What was sequenced was PBMCs. The chain carries TRBV28 and TRBJ1-5; 7 nucleotides line up with TRBD1. The origin of this receptor is a man younger than 35 in good health and CMV-seronegative. This CDR3 reads CASRSTGQTQPQHF. The CDR3 nucleotides are TGTGCCAGCAGATCAACGGGACAGACACAGCCCCAGCATTTT.